The 25 T cell receptor beta chains presented below share a single source sample, sequenced in a study of OX40 agonist ivuxolimab in advanced cancers. Sequenced by immunoSEQ multiplex PCR; TCRdb stores in-frame clones only, minus some. The repertoire holds tens of thousands of clones, with approximately 80% as singletons. This specimen consisted of CD4+ or CD8+ T cells sorted from blood, obtained in a trial of the OX40 agonist ivuxolimab. The source of these receptors is an adult with an advanced solid tumor such as melanoma, head and neck, liver or kidney cancer.

The rearrangement joins TRBV10-3 to TRBJ2-2; tentative D call: TRBD2 (6 bases). The V gene's germline CDR1 is ENHRY and CDR2 SYGVKD. The V end was cut by 6 bases, the J end by 3 bases, with 11 bases between. The CDR3 is 14 residues long. The CDR3 coding sequence is TGTGCCATCAGCGGCGGGGCGGACACCGGGGAGCTGTTTTTT. Its translation is CAISGGADTGELFF.

The chain has TRBV19 and TRBJ2-3; 7 bases are a match to TRBD1. V was clipped by 7 bases and J by 2 bases; unmatched bases: 3. The CDR3 totals 13 residues. Germline V lookup: CDR1 LNHDA, CDR2 SQIVND (reference sequence). The CDR3 loop reads CASKGQTTDTQYF. The CDR3 DNA reads TGTGCCAGTAAGGGACAGACCACAGATACGCAGTATTTT. Combining the CDR3 with reference TRBV19 and TRBJ2-3 gives the whole variable domain DGGITQSPKYLFRKEGQNVTLSCEQNLNHDAMYWYRQDPGQGLRLIYYSQIVNDFQKGDIAEGYSVSREKKESFPLTVTSAQKNPTAFYLCASKGQTTDTQYFGPGTRLTVL.

The chain carries TRBV6-1 and TRBJ2-1, with 7 positions matching TRBD1. With V trimmed by 8 bases and J by 7 bases, 8 bases remained unmatched. The CDR3 has 13 residues. CDR1 is MNHNS, CDR2 SASEGT, per germline. This CDR3 is CASAARGTNEQFF. The CDR3 coding sequence is TGTGCCAGCGCCGCCAGGGGGACGAATGAGCAGTTCTTC.

The gene calls are TRBV5-1 and TRBJ2-1; 7 bases are shared with TRBD2. J gave up 5 bases and V 0 bases, and 8 bases lay outside the gene matches. The CDR3 has 16 amino acids. Germline assignment: CDR1 SGHRS and CDR2 YFSETQ. CDR3 nucleotides: TGCGCCAGCAGCTTGGTCGGGACTACCGTGGACAATGAGCAGTTCTTC. Translation: CASSLVGTTVDNEQFF.

This chain uses TRBV19 with TRBJ2-7, with D hard to call. Looked up from germline, CDR1 is LNHDA and CDR2 is SQIVND (reference sequence). Trimming stripped 9 bases from V and 0 bases from J, with 15 bases between. This CDR3 has 14 amino acids. The CDR3 reads CASRGRISSYEQYF. CDR3 coding DNA: TGTGCCAGCCGAGGACGGATAAGCTCCTACGAGCAGTACTTC.

V and J are TRBV14 and TRBJ2-5; the match to TRBD2 covers 7 bases. The CDR3 has 16 residues. The V gene end was trimmed by 1 base and the J gene end by 1 base; junction bases not matched to a gene: 6. CDR1 and CDR2 (germline): SGHDN, FVKESK. The CDR3 DNA sequence: TGTGCCAGCAGCCAAGGAGTAACTAGCGCCCAAGAGACCCAGTACTTC. Residues: CASSQGVTSAQETQYF.

This sequence joins TRBV5-4 and TRBJ1-4, with D hard to call. The CDR3 is 15 amino acids. Trimming took 0 bases from V and 7 from J, leaving 13 bases between them. CDR1 is SGHNT and CDR2 is YYREEE in the germline V gene (reference sequence). CDR3 amino acids: CASSLGGTLGEKLFF. The CDR3 DNA reads TGTGCCAGCAGCTTGGGTGGAACGCTTGGTGAAAAACTGTTTTTT.

The chain couples TRBV5-1 to TRBJ2-1; 8 nucleotides agree with TRBD2. J lost 3 bases, V lost 0 bases, and 2 bases had no gene match. CDR1 is SGHRS, CDR2 YFSETQ, per germline. This CDR3 is 15 amino acids long. This CDR3 is CASSLAGLDYNEQFF. CDR3 DNA sequence: TGCGCCAGCAGCTTGGCGGGACTAGACTACAATGAGCAGTTCTTC.

The chain joins TRBV7-9 to TRBJ2-2; tentative D call: TRBD2 (5 bases). Trimming stripped 5 bases from V and 0 bases from J, with 13 bases between. The CDR3 contains 16 residues. Germline CDR1 is SEHNR and CDR2 is FQNEAQ (reference sequence). In nucleotides, the CDR3 is TGTGCCAGCAGCCCCCGGCGGGCAGCGAACACCGGGGAGCTGTTTTTT. Translated: CASSPRRAANTGELFF.

The chain joins TRBV12-5 to TRBJ1-2, with D unresolved. This CDR3 has 13 amino acids. V was shortened by 1 base and J by 1 base, with 4 bases between the two germline ends. Germline-derived CDR1 and CDR2 are LGHNT and FRNRAP. As DNA, the CDR3 is TGTGCTAGTGGTTTGGACGGTAACTATGGCTACACCTTC. It translates to CASGLDGNYGYTF.

This chain links TRBV6-5 with TRBJ1-5, with D perhaps matching TRBD1 (6 bases). With 6 bases removed from V and 0 bases from J, the gap between germline ends came to 12 bases. This CDR3 region has 15 residues. Looked up from germline, CDR1 is MNHEY and CDR2 is SVGAGI. DNA of the CDR3: TGTGCCAGCAGGCGGGACAAGCTTAGCAATCAGCCCCAGCATTTT. The encoded protein is CASRRDKLSNQPQHF.

The chain joins TRBV5-1 to TRBJ1-4; D uncertain. V was cut by 4 bases and J by 3 bases, with 10 bases left in between. This CDR3 has 14 amino acids. Per the germline V gene, CDR1 is SGHRS and CDR2 is YFSETQ. CDR3 loop: CASSPSPSNEKLFF. CDR3 DNA sequence: TGCGCCAGCAGCCCGTCGCCATCTAATGAAAAACTGTTTTTT.

This clone showed up just a few times. This sequence joins TRBV14 and TRBJ1-2; 8 bases agree with TRBD1. The CDR3 has 15 residues. Germline V gene sequence: CDR1 SGHDN, CDR2 FVKESK. V was pared by 0 bases and J by 4 bases, with 4 bases of the junction left unmatched. DNA of the CDR3: TGTGCCAGCAGCCAAGACAGGGGGCCGCTCTATGGCTACACCTTC. Protein: CASSQDRGPLYGYTF. The variable domain in full, completed from reference TRBV14 and TRBJ1-2, reads EAGVTQFPSHSVIEKGQTVTLRCDPISGHDNLYWYRRVMGKEIKFLLHFVKESKQDESGMPNNRFLAERTGGTYSTLKVQPAELEDSGVYFCASSQDRGPLYGYTFGSGTRLTVV.

V usage is TRBV13 and J usage is TRBJ2-5, with D possibly matching TRBD1 (6 bases). This CDR3 is 14 amino acids long. The V gene's germline CDR1 is PRHDT and CDR2 FYEKMQ (reference sequence). The V and J ends lost 5 bases and 0 bases respectively, with 10 bases between them. The CDR3 loop is CASSRDIHQETQYF. The CDR3 bases are TGTGCCAGCAGCCGGGACATACACCAAGAGACCCAGTACTTC. The full variable domain, its missing parts supplied by reference TRBV13 and TRBJ2-5, is AAGVIQSPRHLIKEKRETATLKCYPIPRHDTVYWYQQGPGQDPQFLISFYEKMQSDKGSIPDRFSAQQFSDYHSELNMSSLELGDSALYFCASSRDIHQETQYFGPGTRLLVL.

The chain links TRBV18 to TRBJ2-1; no firm D call. The CDR3 consists of 14 residues. V dropped 6 bases and J dropped 1 base, with 10 bases sitting between them. The germline V gene has CDR1 KGHSH and CDR2 LQKENI. DNA of the CDR3: TGTGCCAGCTCCCCCTTGGGTTCCTACAATGAGCAGTTCTTC. Its translation: CASSPLGSYNEQFF.

This chain uses TRBV5-1 with TRBJ2-1; 7 nucleotides line up with TRBD2. There are 15 residues in the CDR3. CDR1 and CDR2 (germline): SGHRS, YFSETQ. With V trimmed by 0 bases and J by 6 bases, 6 bases remained unmatched. The CDR3 loop is CASSLGMSGGNEQFF. Written as DNA, the CDR3 is TGCGCCAGCAGCTTGGGTATGTCGGGAGGCAATGAGCAGTTCTTC.

In the case of this clone: It is unclear where the CDR3 begins or ends on the DNA, so no DNA is shown, and the CDR3 is as TCRdb lists it. This rearrangement joins TRBV10-1 to TRBJ2-7; the D segment call TRBD2 is taken from the table without a DNA check. Ends included, the CDR3 has 16 residues. Per the germline V gene, CDR1 is WNHNN and CDR2 is SYGVQD (reference sequence). The CDR3 reads CASSSSTSGRFYEQYF.

The chain has TRBV7-9 and TRBJ1-2, with D perhaps matching TRBD1 (5 bases). The V gene lost 6 bases and the J gene lost 8 bases, with 19 bases spanning the gap. The V gene's germline CDR1 is SEHNR and CDR2 FQNEAQ (reference sequence). The CDR3 is 14 amino acids. The CDR3 sequence is CASSSGTLTDGYTF. The CDR3 nucleotides read TGTGCCAGCAGTTCCGGGACGCTCACAGACGGCTACACCTTC.

The V gene is TRBV11-2, the J gene TRBJ2-3; D is unclear. The CDR3 spans 19 residues. The V and J ends lost 5 bases and 4 bases respectively, with 28 bases between them. The germline CDR1 and CDR2 sequences are SGHAT and FQNNGV. This CDR3 is CASSPKSRMYIGSADTQYF. The CDR3 DNA follows: TGTGCCAGCAGCCCCAAATCACGGATGTATATAGGGTCCGCAGATACGCAGTATTTT.

The chain links TRBV5-6 to TRBJ2-1; no firm D call. The germline gives CDR1 SGHDT, CDR2 YYEEEE. The CDR3 covers 15 residues. Trimming removed 2 bases at V and 0 bases at J, with 9 bases between. CDR3 in amino acids: CASSFELASYNEQFF. CDR3 DNA: TGTGCCAGCAGCTTCGAGCTTGCCTCCTACAATGAGCAGTTCTTC. The complete variable domain, with remaining parts taken from reference TRBV5-6 and TRBJ2-1, reads DAGVTQSPTHLIKTRGQQVTLRCSPKSGHDTVSWYQQALGQGPQFIFQYYEEEERQRGNFPDRFSGHQFPNYSSELNVNALLLGDSALYLCASSFELASYNEQFFGPGTRLTVL.

The V call is TRBV27, the J call TRBJ1-6; D is ambiguous. The CDR3 loop spans 16 amino acids. Per the germline V gene, CDR1 is MNHEY and CDR2 is SMNVEV (reference sequence). Trimming removed 2 bases at V and 0 bases at J, with 8 bases between. The CDR3 sequence: CASSLAQSSYNSPLHF. CDR3 nucleotides: TGTGCCAGCAGTTTAGCACAGAGCTCCTATAATTCACCCCTCCACTTT.

V and J are TRBV6-5 and TRBJ1-2; 8 bases line up with TRBD1. After removal of 6 bases from V and 7 bases from J, the junction contained 13 bases not matched to a gene. Germline-derived CDR1 and CDR2 are MNHEY and SVGAGI. CDR3 length: 15 residues. CDR3 bases: TGTGCCAGCAGGGCTCAGGGGGCGAGGTTGTCTGGCTACACCTTC. It specifies CASRAQGARLSGYTF.

This clone is labeled as medium-sized (0.01 to 0.1%). The rearrangement links TRBV2 to TRBJ1-2; D may be TRBD1 (5 bases). Trimming removed 6 bases at V and 2 bases at J, with 7 bases between. The CDR3 extends over 12 amino acids. CDR1 is SNHLY, CDR2 FYNNEI, per germline. Here the CDR3 reads CASSRDNYGYTF. The DNA of the CDR3 is TGTGCCAGCAGCCGGGACAACTATGGCTACACCTTC.

With respect to this clone: The junction departs from germline at one end; a sequencing error may be responsible. This sequence joins TRBV18 and TRBJ1-5; tentatively, D is TRBD1 (5 bases). Germline CDR1 reads KGHSH; CDR2 reads LQKENI. The CDR3 length is 14 residues. As DNA, the CDR3 is TGTACCAGCTCACCAGGGTATAGCAATCAGCCCCAGCATTTT. Its translation is CTSSPGYSNQPQHF.

This chain connects TRBV7-2 to TRBJ2-1, with TRBD2 matching over 12 bases. Germline V gene data show CDR1 as SGHTA and CDR2 as FQGNSA. V dropped 5 bases and J dropped 6; count of bases not matched to a gene: 11. This CDR3 has 17 residues. For the CDR3, the DNA is TGTGCCAGCAGCCCTAGCGGGGGGGCGGGAAGCTCCAATGAGCAGTTCTTC. Encoded protein: CASSPSGGAGSSNEQFF.